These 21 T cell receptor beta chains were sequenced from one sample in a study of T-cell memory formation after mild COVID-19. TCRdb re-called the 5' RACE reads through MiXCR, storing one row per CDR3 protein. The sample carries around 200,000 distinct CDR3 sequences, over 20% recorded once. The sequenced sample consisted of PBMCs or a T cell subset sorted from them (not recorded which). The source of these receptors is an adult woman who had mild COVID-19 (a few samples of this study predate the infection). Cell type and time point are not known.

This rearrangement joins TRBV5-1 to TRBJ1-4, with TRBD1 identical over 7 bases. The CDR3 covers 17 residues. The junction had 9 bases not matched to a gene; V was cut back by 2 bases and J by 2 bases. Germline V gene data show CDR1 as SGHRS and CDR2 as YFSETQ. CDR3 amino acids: CASSLYSPGQTNEKLFF. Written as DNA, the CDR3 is TGCGCCAGCAGCTTATACTCACCGGGACAGACTAATGAAAAACTGTTTTTT.

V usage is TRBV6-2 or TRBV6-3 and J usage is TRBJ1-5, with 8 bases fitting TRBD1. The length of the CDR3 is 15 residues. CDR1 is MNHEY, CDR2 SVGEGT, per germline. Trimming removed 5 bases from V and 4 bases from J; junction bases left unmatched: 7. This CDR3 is CASSLWDRKNQPQHF. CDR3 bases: TGTGCCAGCAGTCTTTGGGACAGGAAGAATCAGCCCCAGCATTTT.

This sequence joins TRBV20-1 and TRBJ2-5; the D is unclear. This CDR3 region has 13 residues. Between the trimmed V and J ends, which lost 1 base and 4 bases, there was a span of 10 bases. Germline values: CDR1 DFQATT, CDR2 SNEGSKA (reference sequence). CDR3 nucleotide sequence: TGCAGTGCTAGAGTTGGGGTCGGAGAGACCCAGTACTTC. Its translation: CSARVGVGETQYF.

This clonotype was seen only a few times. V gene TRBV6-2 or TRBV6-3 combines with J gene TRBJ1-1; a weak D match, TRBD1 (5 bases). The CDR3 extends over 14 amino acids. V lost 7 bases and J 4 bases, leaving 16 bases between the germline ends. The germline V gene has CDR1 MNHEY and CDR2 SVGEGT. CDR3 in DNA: TGTGCCAGCAACGCAGCTACGGGGGGCACTGAAGCTTTCTTT. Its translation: CASNAATGGTEAFF.

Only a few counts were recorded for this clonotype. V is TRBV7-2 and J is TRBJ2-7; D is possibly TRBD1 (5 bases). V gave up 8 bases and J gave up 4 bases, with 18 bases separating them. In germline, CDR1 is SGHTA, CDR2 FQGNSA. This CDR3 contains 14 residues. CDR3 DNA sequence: TGTGCCAGCCGAGGACATCAAAGTGCATACGAGCAGTACTTC. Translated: CASRGHQSAYEQYF.

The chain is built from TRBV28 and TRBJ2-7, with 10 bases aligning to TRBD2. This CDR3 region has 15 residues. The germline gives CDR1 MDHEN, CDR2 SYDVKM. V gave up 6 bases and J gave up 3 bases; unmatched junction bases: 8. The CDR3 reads CASSPPGLANYEQYF. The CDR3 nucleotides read TGTGCCAGCAGCCCACCGGGACTAGCGAACTACGAGCAGTACTTC.

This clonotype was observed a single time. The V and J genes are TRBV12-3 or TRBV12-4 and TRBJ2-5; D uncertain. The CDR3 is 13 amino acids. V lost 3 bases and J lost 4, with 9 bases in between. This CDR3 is CASSLNGLETQYF. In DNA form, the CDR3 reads TGTGCCAGCAGTTTGAACGGATTAGAGACCCAGTACTTC.

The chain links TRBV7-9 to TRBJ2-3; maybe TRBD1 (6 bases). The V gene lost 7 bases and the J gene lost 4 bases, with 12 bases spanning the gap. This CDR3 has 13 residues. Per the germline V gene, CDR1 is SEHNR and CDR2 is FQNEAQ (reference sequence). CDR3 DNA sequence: TGTGCCAGCATGCAGGGGATGGCAGATACGCAGTATTTT. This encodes CASMQGMADTQYF.

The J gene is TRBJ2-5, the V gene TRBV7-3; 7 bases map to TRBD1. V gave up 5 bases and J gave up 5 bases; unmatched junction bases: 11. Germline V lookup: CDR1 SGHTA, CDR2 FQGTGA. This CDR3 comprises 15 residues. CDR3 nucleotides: TGTGCCAGCAGCCCGGGGACAGCGCGGAAGGAGACCCAGTACTTC. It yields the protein CASSPGTARKETQYF.

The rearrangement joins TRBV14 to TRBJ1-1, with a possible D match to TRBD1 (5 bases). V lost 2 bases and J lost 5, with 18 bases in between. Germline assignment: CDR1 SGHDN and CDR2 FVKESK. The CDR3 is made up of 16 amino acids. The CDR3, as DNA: TGTGCCAGCAGCCAACGGGCATTTTGGGGGTGGACTGAAGCTTTCTTT. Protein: CASSQRAFWGWTEAFF.

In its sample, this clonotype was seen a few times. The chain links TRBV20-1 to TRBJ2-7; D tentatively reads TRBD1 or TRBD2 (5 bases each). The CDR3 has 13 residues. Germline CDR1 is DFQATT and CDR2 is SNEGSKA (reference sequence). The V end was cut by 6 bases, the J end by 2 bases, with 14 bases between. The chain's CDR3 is CSATWDDAYEQYF. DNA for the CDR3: TGCAGTGCCACCTGGGACGATGCCTACGAGCAGTACTTC.

Here the CDR3 reads CASSDRPPDYTGEQYF. CDR3 nucleotide sequence: TGTGCCAGCAGCGACCGGCCCCCAGACTATACCGGCGAGCAGTACTTC. V gene TRBV7-9 combines with J gene TRBJ2-7; a weak D match, TRBD2 (5 bases). From germline, CDR1 is SEHNR and CDR2 FQNEAQ (reference sequence). Trimming left V 5 bases short and J 6 bases short, with 23 bases between. This CDR3 region has 16 residues.

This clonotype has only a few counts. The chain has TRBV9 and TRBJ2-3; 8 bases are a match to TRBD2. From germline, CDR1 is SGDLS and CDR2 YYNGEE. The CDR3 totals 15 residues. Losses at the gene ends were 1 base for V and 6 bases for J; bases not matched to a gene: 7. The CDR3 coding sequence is TGTGCCAGCAGCGTATTCGGGGGGGCGACCGATACGCAGTATTTT. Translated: CASSVFGGATDTQYF.

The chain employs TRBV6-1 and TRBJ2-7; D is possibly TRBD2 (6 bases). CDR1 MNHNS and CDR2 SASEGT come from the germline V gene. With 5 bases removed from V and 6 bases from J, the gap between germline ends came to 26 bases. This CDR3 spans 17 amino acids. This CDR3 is CASSLQTEGFGGVEQYF. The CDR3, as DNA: TGTGCCAGCAGTTTGCAGACCGAGGGTTTTGGAGGGGTCGAGCAGTACTTC.

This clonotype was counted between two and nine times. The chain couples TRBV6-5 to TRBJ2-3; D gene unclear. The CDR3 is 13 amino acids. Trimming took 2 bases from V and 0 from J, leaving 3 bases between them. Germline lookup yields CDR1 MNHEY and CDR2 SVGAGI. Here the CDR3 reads CASSYQSTDTQYF. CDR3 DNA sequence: TGTGCCAGCAGTTACCAAAGCACAGATACGCAGTATTTT.

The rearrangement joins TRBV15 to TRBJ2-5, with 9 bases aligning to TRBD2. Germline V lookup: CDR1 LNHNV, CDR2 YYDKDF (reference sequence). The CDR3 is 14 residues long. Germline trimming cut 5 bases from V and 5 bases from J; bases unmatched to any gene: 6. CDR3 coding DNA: TGTGCCACCAGCGAACGGGCGGGAGGGGAGACCCAGTACTTC. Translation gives CATSERAGGETQYF. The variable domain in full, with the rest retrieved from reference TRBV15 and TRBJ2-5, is DAMVIQNPRYQVTQFGKPVTLSCSQTLNHNVMYWYQQKSSQAPKLLFHYYDKDFNNEADTPDNFQSRRPNTSFCFLDIRSPGLGDTAMYLCATSERAGGETQYFGPGTRLLVL.

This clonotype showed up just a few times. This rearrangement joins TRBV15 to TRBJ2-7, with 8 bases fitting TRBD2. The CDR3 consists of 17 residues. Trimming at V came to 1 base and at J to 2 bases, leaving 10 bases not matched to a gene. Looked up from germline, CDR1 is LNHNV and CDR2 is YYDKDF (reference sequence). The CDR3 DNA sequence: TGTGCCACCAGCAGAGCCTCCGGGACTAGTACCACCTACGAGCAGTACTTC. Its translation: CATSRASGTSTTYEQYF. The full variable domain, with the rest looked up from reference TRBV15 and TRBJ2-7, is DAMVIQNPRYQVTQFGKPVTLSCSQTLNHNVMYWYQQKSSQAPKLLFHYYDKDFNNEADTPDNFQSRRPNTSFCFLDIRSPGLGDTAMYLCATSRASGTSTTYEQYFGPGTRLTVT.

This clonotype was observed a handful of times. The CDR3 here is CASSISSYEQYF. The CDR3 bases are TGTGCCAGCAGTATTAGCAGCTACGAGCAGTACTTC. V gene TRBV12-3 or TRBV12-4 combines with J gene TRBJ2-7; D unresolved. The CDR3 has 12 amino acids. V was clipped by 5 bases and J by 3 bases, with 8 bases between them.

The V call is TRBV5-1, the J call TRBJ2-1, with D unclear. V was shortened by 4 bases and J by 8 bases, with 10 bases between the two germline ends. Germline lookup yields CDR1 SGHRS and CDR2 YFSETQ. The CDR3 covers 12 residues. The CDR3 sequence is CASSPMGHEQFF. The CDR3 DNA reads TGCGCCAGCAGCCCTATGGGTCATGAGCAGTTCTTC.

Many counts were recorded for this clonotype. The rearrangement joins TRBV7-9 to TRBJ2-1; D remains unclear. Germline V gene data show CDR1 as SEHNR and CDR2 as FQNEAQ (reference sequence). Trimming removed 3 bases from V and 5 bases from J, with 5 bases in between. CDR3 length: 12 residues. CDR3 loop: CASSFGDNEQFF. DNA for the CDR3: TGTGCCAGCAGCTTTGGGGACAATGAGCAGTTCTTC.

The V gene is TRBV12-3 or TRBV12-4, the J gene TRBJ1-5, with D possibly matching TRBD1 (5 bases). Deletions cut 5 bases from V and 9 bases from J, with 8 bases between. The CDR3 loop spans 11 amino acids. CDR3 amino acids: CASSNTGPQHF. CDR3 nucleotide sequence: TGTGCCAGCAGTAACACAGGGCCCCAGCATTTT.